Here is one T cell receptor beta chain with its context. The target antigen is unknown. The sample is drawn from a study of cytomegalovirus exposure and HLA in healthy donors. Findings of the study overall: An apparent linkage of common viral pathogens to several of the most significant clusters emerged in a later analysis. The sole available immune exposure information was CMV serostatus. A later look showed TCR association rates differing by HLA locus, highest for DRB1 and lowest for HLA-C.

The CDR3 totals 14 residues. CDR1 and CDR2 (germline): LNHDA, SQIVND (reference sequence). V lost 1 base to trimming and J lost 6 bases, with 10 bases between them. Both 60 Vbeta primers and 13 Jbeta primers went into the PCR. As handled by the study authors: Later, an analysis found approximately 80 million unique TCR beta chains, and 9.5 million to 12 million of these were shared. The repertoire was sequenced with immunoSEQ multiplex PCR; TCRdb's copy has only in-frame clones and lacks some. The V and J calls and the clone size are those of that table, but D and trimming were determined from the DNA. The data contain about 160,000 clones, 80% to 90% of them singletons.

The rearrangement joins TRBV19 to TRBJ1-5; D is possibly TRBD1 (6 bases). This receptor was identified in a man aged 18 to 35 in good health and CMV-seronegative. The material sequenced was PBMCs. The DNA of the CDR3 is TGTGCCAGTAGTATAGTAGCAGGGGTTCAGCCCCAGCATTTT. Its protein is CASSIVAGVQPQHF.